This T cell receptor beta chain was sequenced for a study of shared clonotypes between healthy human individuals. The study enrolled healthy HIV-negative adults without recent acute infections or vaccinations as donors. Splitting the CD4+ cells yielded a CD45RA+ naive subset and a CD45RA-negative memory subset. Sorted-subset replicate PCRs used 150 to 200 ng of genomic DNA. This amount corresponded to some 32,000 T cell genomes. The method was immunoSEQ multiplex PCR; TCRdb's version includes in-frame clones alone and lacks a portion of them. The sample contains around 2.3 million clones, approximately 94% of which appear only once. Details on this clone: One junction end disagrees with the germline gene, perhaps due to a read error.

The TCR sequence derives from a man between 18 and 35 years old in good health. Sequencing input: naive CD4+ T cells sorted from blood. The subset denotes: CD45RA+ positively selected.

The CDR3 DNA reads TGTGCCAGCTCCCCATACACGGGGGGCGGTACGGGGGCCTTC. Its protein product is CASSPYTGGGTGAF. The rearrangement joins TRBV18 to TRBJ2-7, with a weak D call TRBD2 (7 bases). CDR3 length: 14 residues. The V gene's germline CDR1 is KGHSH and CDR2 LQKENI.